The clone carrying this T cell receptor (beta chain) was seen ten or more times. Its antigen is unidentified. RNA transcripts were the template for amplifying TCR beta CDR3 regions. HTBI primers were used for first-round RT-PCR of the TCR CDR3. TCRdb passed the multiplex PCR reads through MiXCR, listing each CDR3 protein once. The table includes about 840,000 distinct CDR3 sequences, over 35% detected once. The data derive from a study of T cells in Graves' hyperthyroidism and ophthalmopathy. General observations from the study: Ophthalmopathy was identified by the model a median around 6 months ahead of onset. Appearing also in blood were most of the thyroid clonotypes expanded above 0.001.

Calling Graves' hyperthyroidism stable meant ophthalmopathy did not progress within 18 months. V was shortened by 1 base and J by 4 bases, with 7 bases between the two germline ends. The CDR3 covers 13 residues. This TCR derives from a man aged 18 to 30 with Graves' hyperthyroidism. J is TRBJ1-2 and V is TRBV12-3 or TRBV12-4; no clear D. The sample was blood. The CDR3 nucleotides are TGTGCCAGCAGTTTAGACAGTCTCTATGGCTACACCTTC. Translated: CASSLDSLYGYTF.